Included here is one TCR beta chain sequence, with context. Recruitment covered about two dozen US areas and drew participants whose ages spanned about 18 to 95 years. Participants reported their clinical history, and cohort assignment relied on those reports. The sample comes from a study of blood T cell repertoires in COVID-19. In the original processing: Amplifying reference gene primers gave estimates of nucleated cell counts. The method was immunoSEQ multiplex PCR; TCRdb's version includes in-frame clones alone and lacks a portion of them. V and J calls and clone size follow that table, whereas D and trimming were derived from the DNA. The sample carries some 400,000 clones, approximately 90% recorded once. This clonotype originated in a woman aged 40 to 50 who had been exposed to COVID-19. The sample comprised PBMCs or T cells enriched from blood (not recorded which).

DNA for the CDR3: TGTGCCAGCAGCTTATTACCGGGAGGTAGCACCGGGGAGCTGTTTTTT. This gives the protein CASSLLPGGSTGELFF. The chain couples TRBV11-3 to TRBJ2-2; 7 bases fit TRBD2. Germline-derived CDR1 and CDR2 are SGHNT and YENEEA. The V segment lost 2 bases and the J segment 4 bases; nucleotides outside the gene matches: 7. CDR3 size: 16 residues.